Each of the 2 T cell receptor beta chains below was sequenced from the same sample in a study of blood T cell repertoires in COVID-19. Sequencing was performed with immunoSEQ multiplex PCR; in TCRdb, only in-frame clones are kept and a portion is missing. This sample has about 170,000 clones, with about 80% found just once. Sequencing used peripheral blood. The receptors stem from a man in his 70s with active or convalescent COVID-19.

This chain joins TRBV11-3 and TRBJ1-2, with D hard to call. The CDR3 is 13 residues long. Trimming pared 1 base from V and 4 bases from J, leaving 7 bases between. Germline loops: CDR1 SGHNT, CDR2 YENEEA. CDR3 coding DNA: TGTGCCAGCAGCTTAGCTGGAGGCTATGGCTACACCTTC. It encodes CASSLAGGYGYTF.

V is TRBV10-3 and J is TRBJ1-1; 9 bases match TRBD1. Germline V CDR1 and CDR2: ENHRY, SYGVKD. The CDR3 sequence is 16 residues long. J gave up 1 base and V 3 bases, and 6 bases lay outside the gene matches. CDR3 nucleotides: TGTGCCATCAGTGATGGTCCGGGACAGGGGAACACTGAAGCTTTCTTT. Amino acid sequence: CAISDGPGQGNTEAFF.